Each of the 31 T cell receptor beta chains below was sequenced from the same sample in a study of neurological immune-mediated disorders. TCRdb reprocessed the 5' RACE reads via MiXCR and lists one record per CDR3 protein. The data contain more than 30,000 distinct CDR3 sequences, under 6% of them singletons. Sequenced sample: PBMCs. The receptors here all came from a man aged 18 to 29 in good health.

The table lists this clonotype with many counts. A read error may be the cause here, since a much bigger clone is one base away. The V and J genes are TRBV4-2 and TRBJ2-3; D call uncertain. Trimming took 0 bases from V and 3 from J, leaving 13 bases between them. There are 16 residues in the CDR3. Germline loops: CDR1 LGHNA, CDR2 YNFKEQ. CDR3 sequence: CASSQDNPLKTDTQYF. For the CDR3, the DNA is TGTGCCAGCAGCCAAGATAACCCGCTCAAGACAGATACGCAGTATTTT.

This clonotype was observed at least ten times. The chain uses TRBV20-1 and TRBJ2-3; D is ambiguous. CDR1 DFQATT and CDR2 SNEGSKA come from the germline V gene (reference sequence). Deletions cut 6 bases from V and 5 bases from J, with 9 bases between. The CDR3 extends over 11 amino acids. This chain's CDR3 is CSAEVGDTQYF. The CDR3 DNA reads TGCAGTGCCGAGGTGGGAGATACGCAGTATTTT.

This clonotype has a count of ten or more. The rearrangement links TRBV5-1 to TRBJ2-7; 8 bases align to TRBD1. The germline V gene has CDR1 SGHRS and CDR2 YFSETQ. This CDR3 is 16 amino acids long. V shed 4 bases and J 0 bases; nucleotides not matched to a gene: 9. CDR3 nucleotides: TGCGCCAGCAGCGTAAGAAGGGACAGGAGCTCCTACGAGCAGTACTTC. This codes for CASSVRRDRSSYEQYF.

This clonotype was seen repeatedly, ten times or more. The V gene is TRBV20-1, the J gene TRBJ2-3; TRBD1 might be the D (6 bases). V was trimmed by 3 bases and J by 1 base, leaving 11 bases between them. This CDR3 is 14 amino acids long. The germline V gene has CDR1 DFQATT and CDR2 SNEGSKA (reference sequence). This CDR3 is CSASTAGGTDTQYF. The CDR3 DNA sequence: TGCAGTGCTAGTACGGCAGGGGGCACAGATACGCAGTATTTT.

The sample holds many counts of this clonotype. J is TRBJ2-3 and V is TRBV4-2; D ambiguous. This CDR3 has 15 residues. Trimming removed 0 bases from V and 0 bases from J, with 7 bases in between. The germline gives CDR1 LGHNA, CDR2 YNFKEQ. CDR3 protein: CASSQDFGSTDTQYF. The CDR3 nucleotides read TGTGCCAGCAGCCAAGATTTTGGGAGCACAGATACGCAGTATTTT.

As regards this clonotype: At one boundary the junction diverges from the germline segment, which might be a read error. The genes are TRBV5-1 and TRBJ2-3; possible D gene TRBD1, 6 bases. Germline CDR1 and CDR2: SGHRS and YFSETQ. CDR3 length: 15 residues. The CDR3 DNA reads as TGCGCCAGCAGCAACCCAGGGGCTAGCAAAGATACGCAGTATTTT. Protein: CASSNPGASKDTQYF. The complete variable domain, with remaining parts taken from reference TRBV5-1 and TRBJ2-3, reads KAGVTQTPRYLIKTRGQQVTLSCSPISGHRSVSWYQQTPGQGLQFLFEYFSETQRNKGNFPGRFSGRQFSNSRSEMNVSTLELGDSALYLCASSNPGASKDTQYFGPGTRLTVL.

Ten or more counts support this clonotype. This chain uses TRBV7-2 with TRBJ1-5; no reliable D call. From germline, CDR1 is SGHTA and CDR2 FQGNSA. The CDR3 extends over 12 amino acids. The V end was cut by 1 base, the J end by 6 bases, with 4 bases between. CDR3 bases: TGTGCCAGCAGCTTAGATGGTCAGCCCCAGCATTTT. Translating it yields CASSLDGQPQHF. The full variable domain, rest sourced from reference TRBV7-2 and TRBJ1-5, is GAGVSQSPSNKVTEKGKDVELRCDPISGHTALYWYRQSLGQGLEFLIYFQGNSAPDKSGLPSDRFSAERTGGSVSTLTIQRTQQEDSAVYLCASSLDGQPQHFGDGTRLSIL.

In its sample, this clonotype was seen many times. The chain recombines TRBV5-1 with TRBJ1-2; 11 bases match TRBD1. From germline, CDR1 is SGHRS and CDR2 YFSETQ. The CDR3 runs 15 residues. V lost 4 bases and J lost 6; bases outside the gene matches: 8. CDR3 sequence (DNA): TGCGCCAGCAGCGGACCGGGACAGGGGGTAGATGGCTACACCTTC. It translates to CASSGPGQGVDGYTF.

This clonotype appeared many times. This rearrangement joins TRBV6-5 to TRBJ1-3; D might be TRBD1 (5 bases). There are 14 residues in the CDR3. Germline V CDR1 and CDR2: MNHEY, SVGAGI. Between the trimmed V and J ends, which lost 6 bases and 4 bases, there was a span of 13 bases. For the CDR3, the DNA is TGTGCCAGCAGCTGGGACTCAATGGGAAACACCATATATTTT. Its protein is CASSWDSMGNTIYF.

In this sample, this clonotype turned up many times. V and J are TRBV5-6 and TRBJ2-3; a weak D match, TRBD1 (5 bases). The CDR3 consists of 15 residues. Trimming shortened V by 2 bases and J by 3 bases, and 13 bases separated the two germline ends. Germline V gene data show CDR1 as SGHDT and CDR2 as YYEEEE. CDR3 residues: CASSFRVGKTDTQYF. CDR3 in DNA: TGTGCCAGCAGCTTCAGGGTTGGGAAAACAGATACGCAGTATTTT.

This clonotype was observed many times. The chain has TRBV27 and TRBJ1-1, with D possibly matching TRBD1 (6 bases). V lost 2 bases, J lost 0 bases, and 7 bases lay in between. The CDR3 is made up of 14 amino acids. Germline V gene sequence: CDR1 MNHEY, CDR2 SMNVEV (reference sequence). CDR3 sequence: CASSLTGLNTEAFF. The CDR3, as DNA: TGTGCCAGCAGTTTAACAGGGCTGAACACTGAAGCTTTCTTT.

Judged by abundance, this clonotype is medium-sized (0.01 to 0.1%). The chain employs TRBV7-3 and TRBJ2-1; D is unresolved. The V and J ends lost 5 bases and 9 bases respectively, with 14 bases between them. Germline lookup yields CDR1 SGHTA and CDR2 FQGTGA. The CDR3 sequence is 13 residues long. CDR3 coding DNA: TGTGCCAGCAGCCCAACTACGACGGGTGAGCAGTTCTTC. It codes for CASSPTTTGEQFF.

This clonotype was seen ten or more times. The CDR3 nucleotides read TGCAGTGCAGCACGGGGGGGGAGAGATCAGCCCCAGCATTTT. Protein sequence: CSAARGGRDQPQHF. The rearrangement links TRBV20-1 to TRBJ1-5; tentative D call: TRBD1 (5 bases). V was cut by 6 bases and J by 5 bases, with 17 bases left in between. Germline CDR1 reads DFQATT; CDR2 reads SNEGSKA (reference sequence). The CDR3 totals 14 residues.

This clonotype was counted ten times or more. The rearrangement links TRBV5-5 to TRBJ1-5, with D unresolved. Germline values: CDR1 SGHKS, CDR2 YYEKEE (reference sequence). The CDR3 runs 15 residues. The germline V and J ends were trimmed by 3 bases and 3 bases, with 13 bases remaining between them. DNA for the CDR3: TGTGCCAGCAGCTATACGGACGAGTACAATCAGCCCCAGCATTTT. It codes for CASSYTDEYNQPQHF.

This clonotype was counted ten times or more. The V call is TRBV20-1, the J call TRBJ2-4, with TRBD1 identical over 9 bases. This CDR3 has 15 amino acids. Germline lookup yields CDR1 DFQATT and CDR2 SNEGSKA (reference sequence). With V trimmed by 5 bases and J by 0 bases, 5 bases remained unmatched. The CDR3 protein is CSALTGGSAKNIQYF. In DNA, the CDR3 is TGCAGTGCTCTGACAGGGGGGTCAGCCAAAAACATTCAGTACTTC.

This clonotype was recorded many times. The V call is TRBV5-1, the J call TRBJ2-3, with TRBD2 matching over 7 bases. J was trimmed by 2 bases and V by 0 bases; bases with no gene match: 3. Germline values: CDR1 SGHRS, CDR2 YFSETQ. The CDR3 totals 15 residues. The CDR3 DNA sequence: TGCGCCAGCAGCTTGGCGGGGGGTTTCACAGATACGCAGTATTTT. Amino acid sequence: CASSLAGGFTDTQYF. The entire variable domain, with the rest obtained from reference TRBV5-1 and TRBJ2-3, is as follows: KAGVTQTPRYLIKTRGQQVTLSCSPISGHRSVSWYQQTPGQGLQFLFEYFSETQRNKGNFPGRFSGRQFSNSRSEMNVSTLELGDSALYLCASSLAGGFTDTQYFGPGTRLTVL.

This clonotype counts as medium-sized. The rearrangement uses TRBV5-5 and TRBJ1-5; tentative D call: TRBD1 (5 bases). This CDR3 comprises 14 residues. CDR1 SGHKS and CDR2 YYEKEE come from the germline V gene (reference sequence). V shed 7 bases and J shed 5 bases, with 16 bases lying between them. The chain's CDR3 is CASGVGDQDQPQHF. CDR3 bases: TGTGCCAGCGGAGTAGGGGATCAGGATCAGCCCCAGCATTTT.

The V gene is TRBV29-1, the J gene TRBJ2-1, with D perhaps matching TRBD1 or TRBD2 (6 bases each). V was trimmed by 8 bases and J by 8 bases, leaving 22 bases between them. The germline V gene encodes CDR1 SQVTM and CDR2 ANQGSEA. The CDR3 consists of 14 residues. CDR3: CSFGGTCGLDEQFF. Here the CDR3 DNA reads TGCAGCTTTGGGGGGACATGTGGTCTCGATGAGCAGTTCTTC.

This clonotype came up many times. The chain carries TRBV5-5 and TRBJ2-5; TRBD1 aligns across 8 bases. The germline CDR1 and CDR2 sequences are SGHKS and YYEKEE (reference sequence). This CDR3 spans 19 amino acids. J lost 5 bases, V lost 3 bases, and 21 bases had no gene match. CDR3 residues: CASSYPSQGASSLWETQYF. In DNA, the CDR3 is TGTGCCAGCAGCTATCCTTCTCAGGGGGCGAGCTCCTTATGGGAGACCCAGTACTTC. The full variable domain, in which reference TRBV5-5 and TRBJ2-5 provide the parts outside the CDR3, is DAGVTQSPTHLIKTRGQQVTLRCSPISGHKSVSWYQQVLGQGPQFIFQYYEKEERGRGNFPDRFSARQFPNYSSELNVNALLLGDSALYLCASSYPSQGASSLWETQYFGPGTRLLVL.

This clonotype is deemed large (0.1 to 1%). The CDR3 sequence is CASSPMTGTAYGYTF. CDR3 nucleotide sequence: TGTGCCAGCAGTCCGATGACCGGGACAGCGTATGGCTACACCTTC. The chain couples TRBV6-5 to TRBJ1-2; 7 bases fit TRBD1. Trimming took 5 bases from V and 5 from J; bases not matched to a gene: 11. Germline-derived CDR1 and CDR2 are MNHEY and SVGAGI. This CDR3 contains 15 residues.

This chain uses TRBV5-6 with TRBJ1-5; possibly TRBD1 for D (6 bases). The V end was cut by 1 base, the J end by 6 bases, with 14 bases between. Germline assignment: CDR1 SGHDT and CDR2 YYEEEE. The CDR3 is 15 amino acids. The CDR3 sequence is CASSLSPQGSQPQHF. The CDR3, as DNA: TGTGCCAGCAGCTTGTCCCCCCAGGGGAGTCAGCCCCAGCATTTT.

This clonotype was counted many times. V and J are TRBV20-1 and TRBJ2-3; 16 nucleotides line up with TRBD2. Trimming removed 5 bases from V and 6 bases from J; junction bases left unmatched: 5. The CDR3 is 15 amino acids. Looked up from germline, CDR1 is DFQATT and CDR2 is SNEGSKA (reference sequence). This CDR3 reads CSAYGTSGGGDTQYF. CDR3 nucleotide sequence: TGCAGTGCTTACGGGACTAGCGGGGGGGGGGATACGCAGTATTTT.

This clonotype was observed many times. The genes are TRBV9 and TRBJ1-2; no definite D call. Trimming cost V 4 bases and J 4 bases, with 17 bases left between them. The CDR3 sequence is 15 residues long. Germline values: CDR1 SGDLS, CDR2 YYNGEE. This CDR3 reads CASSPLPPETYGYTF. In nucleotides, the CDR3 is TGTGCCAGCAGCCCCCTCCCTCCTGAGACCTATGGCTACACCTTC. Looking up the rest from reference TRBV9 and TRBJ1-2 gives the full variable domain: DSGVTQTPKHLITATGQRVTLRCSPRSGDLSVYWYQQSLDQGLQFLIQYYNGEERAKGNILERFSAQQFPDLHSELNLSSLELGDSALYFCASSPLPPETYGYTFGSGTRLTVV.

This clonotype was recorded many times. This chain joins TRBV5-1 and TRBJ2-5; 12 positions match TRBD2. The trim removed 1 base at V and 5 bases at J, leaving 6 bases unmatched. CDR3 length equals 16 residues. Germline V lookup: CDR1 SGHRS, CDR2 YFSETQ. Here the CDR3 DNA reads TGCGCCAGCAGCTTGACTAGCGGGGGGTCGTGGGAGACCCAGTACTTC. This codes for CASSLTSGGSWETQYF.

Comments on this clonotype: A much larger clone lies a single base off, so this may be a read error. CDR3 loop: CASSSHGAKLFF. DNA for the CDR3: TGTGCCAGCAGTTCACATGGGGCAAAACTGTTTTTT. The chain combines TRBV27 with TRBJ1-4, with TRBD1 as a possible D gene (5 bases). The V gene lost 4 bases and the J gene lost 10 bases, with 10 bases spanning the gap. Germline lookup yields CDR1 MNHEY and CDR2 SMNVEV (reference sequence). The CDR3 totals 12 residues.

This clonotype was picked up many times. This chain uses TRBV20-1 with TRBJ1-2; TRBD1 agrees at 8 bases. Germline CDR1 and CDR2: DFQATT and SNEGSKA (reference sequence). This CDR3 is built from 14 residues. With 6 bases clipped from V and 7 bases from J, the junction kept 13 bases outside the gene matches. The CDR3 nucleotides read TGCAGTGCCGCATTACAGGGGGATCTTGTTGGCTACACCTTC. Its protein is CSAALQGDLVGYTF.

This clonotype has ten or more counts. This chain links TRBV6-1 with TRBJ2-1; TRBD2 aligns across 11 bases. This CDR3 region has 16 residues. Germline CDR1 is MNHNS and CDR2 is SASEGT. The ends lost 0 bases at V and 2 bases at J; junction bases unmatched: 0. CDR3 sequence (DNA): TGTGCCAGCAGTGAAGCTAGCGGGGGGGCCTACAATGAGCAGTTCTTC. Translation gives CASSEASGGAYNEQFF.

In this sample, this clonotype turned up many times. This rearrangement joins TRBV5-1 to TRBJ2-3, with D uncertain. From germline, CDR1 is SGHRS and CDR2 YFSETQ. The CDR3 length is 13 residues. The V end lost 8 bases, the J end lost 0 bases, and 10 bases lay between the germline ends. The DNA for the CDR3 is TGCGCCAGTAAGACACCTAGCACAGATACGCAGTATTTT. Amino acids: CASKTPSTDTQYF.

This clonotype has ten or more counts. The J gene is TRBJ1-4, the V gene TRBV20-1; no firm D call. The CDR3 totals 15 residues. Germline loops: CDR1 DFQATT, CDR2 SNEGSKA (reference sequence). Trimming took off 0 bases at V and 0 bases at J, with 8 bases between the two ends. CDR3 DNA: TGCAGTGCTAGAGATGTTGGGCCAACTAATGAAAAACTGTTTTTT. This translates into CSARDVGPTNEKLFF.

This clonotype was seen at least ten times. The rearrangement uses TRBV5-1 and TRBJ1-6, with 8 bases that match TRBD1. The CDR3 length is 14 residues. V was pared by 1 base and J by 8 bases, with 2 bases of the junction left unmatched. Germline CDR1 and CDR2: SGHRS and YFSETQ. The CDR3 nucleotides read TGCGCCAGCAGCTTGACGGGACAGGATTCACCCCTCCACTTT. Its protein is CASSLTGQDSPLHF.

This chain joins TRBV5-1 and TRBJ2-1; TRBD1 might be the D (5 bases). CDR1 and CDR2 from the germline V gene are SGHRS and YFSETQ. V lost 2 bases and J lost 5, with 11 bases in between. This CDR3 comprises 14 residues. The CDR3 sequence: CASSFLGANNEQFF. The DNA for the CDR3 is TGCGCCAGCAGCTTTTTAGGGGCCAACAATGAGCAGTTCTTC.